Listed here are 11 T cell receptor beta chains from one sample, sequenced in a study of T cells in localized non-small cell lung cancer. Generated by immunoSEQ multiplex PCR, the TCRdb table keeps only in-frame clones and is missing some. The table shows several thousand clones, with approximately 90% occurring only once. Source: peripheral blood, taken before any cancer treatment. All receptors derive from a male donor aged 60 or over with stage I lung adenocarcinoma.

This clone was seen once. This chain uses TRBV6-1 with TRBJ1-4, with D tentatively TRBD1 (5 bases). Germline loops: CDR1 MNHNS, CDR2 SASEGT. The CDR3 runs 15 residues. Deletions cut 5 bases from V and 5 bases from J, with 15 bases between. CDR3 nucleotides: TGTGCCAGCAGTCCCCAGCTGGGGGTGAATGAAAAACTGTTTTTT. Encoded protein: CASSPQLGVNEKLFF.

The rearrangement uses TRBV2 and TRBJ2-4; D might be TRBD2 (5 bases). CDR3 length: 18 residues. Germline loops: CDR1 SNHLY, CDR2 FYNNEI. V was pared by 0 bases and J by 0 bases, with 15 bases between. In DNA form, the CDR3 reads TGTGCCAGCAGTGAAGCGCCGCTGGCGGGTATAGCCAAAAACATTCAGTACTTC. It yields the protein CASSEAPLAGIAKNIQYF. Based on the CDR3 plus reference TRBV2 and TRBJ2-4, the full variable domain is EPEVTQTPSHQVTQMGQEVILRCVPISNHLYFYWYRQILGQKVEFLVSFYNNEISEKSEIFDDQFSVERPDGSNFTLKIRSTKLEDSAMYFCASSEAPLAGIAKNIQYFGAGTRLSVL.

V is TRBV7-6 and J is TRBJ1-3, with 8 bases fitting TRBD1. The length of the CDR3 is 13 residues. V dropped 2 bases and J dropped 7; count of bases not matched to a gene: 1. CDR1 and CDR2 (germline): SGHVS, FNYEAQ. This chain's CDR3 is CASSLNRGNTIYF. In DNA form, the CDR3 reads TGTGCCAGCAGCTTAAACAGGGGGAACACCATATATTTT.

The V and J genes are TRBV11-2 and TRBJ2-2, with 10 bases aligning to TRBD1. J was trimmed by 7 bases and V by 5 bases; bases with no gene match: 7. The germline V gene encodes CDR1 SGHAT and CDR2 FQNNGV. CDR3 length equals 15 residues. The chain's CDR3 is CASSRPTGGDGELFF. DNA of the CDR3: TGTGCCAGCAGCCGACCGACAGGGGGCGACGGGGAGCTGTTTTTT.

In nucleotides, the CDR3 is TGTGCCAGCTCACCAGGCAGGATGGCAGATACGCAGTATTTT. Its protein is CASSPGRMADTQYF. This chain uses TRBV18 with TRBJ2-3; D not certain. The CDR3 is 14 amino acids. Trimming shortened V by 2 bases and J by 4 bases, and 10 bases separated the two germline ends. CDR1 and CDR2 (germline): KGHSH, LQKENI.

The chain's CDR3 is CASSSDYEQYV. CDR3 bases: TGTGCCAGCAGTTCTGATTACGAGCAGTACGTC. This chain connects TRBV6-6 to TRBJ2-7, with unresolved D. CDR3 size: 11 residues. Germline loops: CDR1 MNHNY, CDR2 SVGAGI (reference sequence). Trimming cost V 4 bases and J 4 bases, with 5 bases left between them.

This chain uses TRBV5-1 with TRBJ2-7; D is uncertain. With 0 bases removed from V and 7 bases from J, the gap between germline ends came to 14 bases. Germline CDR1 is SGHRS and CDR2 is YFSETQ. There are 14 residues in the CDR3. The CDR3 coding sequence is TGCGCCAGCAGCTTGGGATGGGCGTCCAAAGAGCAGTACTTC. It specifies CASSLGWASKEQYF.

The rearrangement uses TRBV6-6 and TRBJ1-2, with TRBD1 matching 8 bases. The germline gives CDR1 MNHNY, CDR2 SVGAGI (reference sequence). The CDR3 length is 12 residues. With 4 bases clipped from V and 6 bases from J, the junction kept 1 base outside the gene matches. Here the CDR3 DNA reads TGTGCCAGCAGTTTGACAGGGGATGGCTACACCTTC. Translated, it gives CASSLTGDGYTF.

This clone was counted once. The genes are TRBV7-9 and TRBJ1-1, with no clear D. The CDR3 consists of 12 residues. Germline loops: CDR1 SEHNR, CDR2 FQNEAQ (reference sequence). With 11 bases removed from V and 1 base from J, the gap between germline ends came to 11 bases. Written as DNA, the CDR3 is TGTGCCCCCCAGGTAGCGAACACTGAAGCTTTCTTT. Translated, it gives CAPQVANTEAFF.

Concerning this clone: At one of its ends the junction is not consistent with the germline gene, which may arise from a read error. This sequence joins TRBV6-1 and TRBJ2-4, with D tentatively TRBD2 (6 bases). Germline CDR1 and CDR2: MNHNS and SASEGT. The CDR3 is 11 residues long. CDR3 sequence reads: CASKRSTGLHF. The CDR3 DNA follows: TGTGCCAGCAAACGGTCAACGGGACTGCACTTC.

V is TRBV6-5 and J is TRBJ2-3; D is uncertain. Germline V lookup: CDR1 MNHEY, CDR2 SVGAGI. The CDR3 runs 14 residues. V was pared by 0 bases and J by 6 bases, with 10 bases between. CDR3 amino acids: CASSYSSPLDTQYF. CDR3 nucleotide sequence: TGTGCCAGCAGTTACTCGTCCCCACTCGATACGCAGTATTTT.